Each of the 31 T cell receptor beta chains below was sequenced from the same sample in a study of OX40 agonist ivuxolimab in advanced cancers. Assay: immunoSEQ multiplex PCR; the TCRdb copy retains only in-frame clones and omits some. The sample lists roughly 28,000 clones, roughly four fifths occurring once. The sequencing used CD4+ or CD8+ T cells sorted from blood, collected in a trial of the OX40 agonist ivuxolimab. These receptors all come from an adult with an advanced solid tumor such as melanoma, head and neck, liver or kidney cancer.

As regards this clone: A junction end diverges from the germline sequence, so it may reflect a read error. V usage is TRBV5-4 and J usage is TRBJ1-1; 9 nucleotides match TRBD1. CDR1 SGHNT and CDR2 YYREEE come from the germline V gene (reference sequence). The CDR3 sequence is 13 residues long. CDR3 sequence (DNA): TGTGCCAGCAGCACAGGGGGCGGAGGCGTTCCCAATTTT. It codes for CASSTGGGGVPNF.

This chain uses TRBV11-2 with TRBJ1-2; 7 nucleotides line up with TRBD1. The CDR3 has 18 amino acids. Trimming removed 2 bases from V and 5 bases from J; junction bases left unmatched: 17. Germline lookup yields CDR1 SGHAT and CDR2 FQNNGV. The CDR3 region is CASSLTSVAGGGTYGYTF. In nucleotides, the CDR3 is TGTGCCAGCAGCTTAACTAGTGTTGCAGGGGGAGGGACTTATGGCTACACCTTC.

The V call is TRBV10-3, the J call TRBJ2-7; possibly TRBD1 for D (6 bases). Germline values: CDR1 ENHRY, CDR2 SYGVKD. The germline V and J ends were trimmed by 7 bases and 5 bases, with 15 bases remaining between them. The CDR3 sequence is 13 residues long. The CDR3 protein is CAITSGASHEQYF. DNA for the CDR3: TGTGCCATCACCTCAGGGGCGTCACACGAGCAGTACTTC.

J is TRBJ2-2 and V is TRBV7-9; D call uncertain. Germline CDR1 and CDR2: SEHNR and FQNEAQ (reference sequence). V was clipped by 5 bases and J by 4 bases, with 5 bases between them. This CDR3 contains 12 residues. CDR3 amino acids: CASSPITGELFF. The CDR3 DNA reads TGTGCCAGCAGCCCCATCACCGGGGAGCTGTTTTTT. Together with reference TRBV7-9 and TRBJ2-2, the CDR3 gives the full variable domain: DTGVSQNPRHKITKRGQNVTFRCDPISEHNRLYWYRQTLGQGPEFLTYFQNEAQLEKSRLLSDRFSAERPKGSFSTLEIQRTEQGDSAMYLCASSPITGELFFGEGSRLTVL.

The V call is TRBV11-2, the J call TRBJ2-7, with D perhaps TRBD1 (6 bases). The CDR3 has 15 amino acids. Trimming stripped 5 bases from V and 1 base from J, with 15 bases between. Per the germline V gene, CDR1 is SGHAT and CDR2 is FQNNGV. The CDR3 coding sequence is TGTGCCAGCAGCCCACGGGCAGGGGCTTCCTACGAGCAGTACTTC. This codes for CASSPRAGASYEQYF.

The V call is TRBV29-1, the J call TRBJ1-2, with TRBD1 matching over 11 bases. This CDR3 spans 16 amino acids. Germline V gene lookup returns CDR1 SQVTM and CDR2 ANQGSEA. V shed 1 base, J shed 4 bases, and the junction held 8 bases outside the gene matches. CDR3 sequence reads: CSVEANPGTGGYGYTF. The CDR3 DNA sequence: TGCAGCGTTGAAGCCAACCCCGGGACAGGGGGCTATGGCTACACCTTC.

The J gene is TRBJ1-1, the V gene TRBV5-1; D not resolved. CDR3 size: 15 residues. Per the germline V gene, CDR1 is SGHRS and CDR2 is YFSETQ. V was clipped by 4 bases and J by 1 base, with 14 bases between them. CDR3 sequence reads: CASSPNLHKNTEAFF. For the CDR3, the DNA is TGCGCCAGCAGCCCAAACCTTCATAAGAACACTGAAGCTTTCTTT.

The chain recombines TRBV25-1 with TRBJ1-5; the match to TRBD1 covers 8 bases. The ends lost 3 bases at V and 0 bases at J; junction bases unmatched: 1. There are 15 residues in the CDR3. Germline CDR1 MGHDK, CDR2 SYGVNS. The CDR3, as DNA: TGTGCCAGCAGTGAGACAGGGGATAGCAATCAGCCCCAGCATTTT. It yields the protein CASSETGDSNQPQHF.

The rearrangement links TRBV29-1 to TRBJ2-4, with 12 bases identical to TRBD2. The CDR3 length is 14 residues. V lost 2 bases and J lost 6; bases outside the gene matches: 2. The germline CDR1 and CDR2 sequences are SQVTM and ANQGSEA. As DNA, the CDR3 is TGCAGCGTTGAATTGGGACTAGCGGGAAACATTCAGTACTTC. Its translation: CSVELGLAGNIQYF.

This chain joins TRBV5-5 and TRBJ1-5; D gene uncertain. Deletions cut 5 bases from V and 6 bases from J, with 15 bases between. CDR1 is SGHKS, CDR2 YYEKEE, per germline (reference sequence). The CDR3 consists of 14 residues. The CDR3 coding sequence is TGTGCCAGCAGTATTGGATGGATCACTCAGCCCCAGCATTTT. Residues: CASSIGWITQPQHF.

V usage is TRBV13 and J usage is TRBJ2-1, with D perhaps being TRBD1 or TRBD2 (5 bases each). Trimming cost V 5 bases and J 6 bases, with 11 bases left between them. Germline assignment: CDR1 PRHDT and CDR2 FYEKMQ (reference sequence). This CDR3 is 13 amino acids long. CDR3 region: CASSHRGGNEQFF. In nucleotides, the CDR3 is TGTGCCAGCAGCCACCGGGGCGGCAATGAGCAGTTCTTC.

The chain recombines TRBV13 with TRBJ2-7; the D is unclear. Trimming pared 6 bases from V and 4 bases from J, leaving 7 bases between. CDR1 PRHDT and CDR2 FYEKMQ come from the germline V gene (reference sequence). The CDR3 totals 11 residues. For the CDR3, the DNA is TGTGCCAGCAGTAATTTGTACGAGCAGTACTTC. Translation gives CASSNLYEQYF.

The V gene is TRBV7-9, the J gene TRBJ1-2, with 7 positions matching TRBD1. CDR1 SEHNR and CDR2 FQNEAQ come from the germline V gene (reference sequence). The CDR3 runs 17 residues. V dropped 5 bases and J dropped 8; count of bases not matched to a gene: 20. The CDR3 DNA reads as TGTGCCAGCAGCCCGAAGGGGGACAGCTCTTGGAGCCGCGGCTACACCTTC. It is translated as CASSPKGDSSWSRGYTF.

The chain is built from TRBV7-9 and TRBJ1-4; 8 nucleotides line up with TRBD1. Trimming took 3 bases from V and 7 from J; bases not matched to a gene: 4. Germline-derived CDR1 and CDR2 are SEHNR and FQNEAQ (reference sequence). This CDR3 is 14 amino acids long. CDR3 sequence (DNA): TGTGCCAGCAGCTTCGACAGGGGATCTGAAAAACTGTTTTTT. Translated, it gives CASSFDRGSEKLFF.

The chain carries TRBV7-9 and TRBJ1-1; D call uncertain. With 1 base removed from V and 7 bases from J, the gap between germline ends came to 13 bases. Germline CDR1 and CDR2: SEHNR and FQNEAQ (reference sequence). This CDR3 spans 14 amino acids. The CDR3 DNA follows: TGTGCCAGCAGCTTAGGTGGCCAGATAATTGAAGCTTTCTTT. The encoded protein is CASSLGGQIIEAFF.

This clone was observed once. The DNA of the CDR3 is TGTGCTAGTGGTTTGGCCCGTGGAACTGAAGCTTTCTTT. Its translation: CASGLARGTEAFF. The V and J genes are TRBV12-5 and TRBJ1-1; D gene uncertain. The CDR3 contains 13 residues. V was pared by 1 base and J by 5 bases, with 8 bases between. In germline, CDR1 is LGHNT, CDR2 FRNRAP.

The chain is built from TRBV13 and TRBJ1-4; no reliable D call. CDR3 length: 17 residues. V gave up 2 bases and J gave up 3 bases, with 16 bases separating them. CDR1 is PRHDT, CDR2 FYEKMQ, per germline (reference sequence). CDR3 coding DNA: TGTGCCAGCAGCTTAAAACGAGGCCTGGCGGCTAATGAAAAACTGTTTTTT. This sequence encodes CASSLKRGLAANEKLFF. The complete variable domain, with remaining parts taken from reference TRBV13 and TRBJ1-4, reads AAGVIQSPRHLIKEKRETATLKCYPIPRHDTVYWYQQGPGQDPQFLISFYEKMQSDKGSIPDRFSAQQFSDYHSELNMSSLELGDSALYFCASSLKRGLAANEKLFFGSGTQLSVL.

CDR3 loop: CSVEDSQNGYEQYF. CDR3 bases: TGCAGCGTTGAAGACTCTCAAAATGGCTACGAGCAGTACTTC. J is TRBJ2-7 and V is TRBV29-1; D uncertain. Per the germline V gene, CDR1 is SQVTM and CDR2 is ANQGSEA. V gave up 0 bases and J gave up 3 bases, with 12 bases separating them. The CDR3 is made up of 14 amino acids.

This chain joins TRBV18 and TRBJ1-1; no definite D call. Trimming pared 3 bases from V and 3 bases from J, leaving 5 bases between. The CDR3 loop spans 12 amino acids. Germline V gives CDR1 KGHSH, CDR2 LQKENI. DNA of the CDR3: TGTGCCAGCTCACCCACGGACACTGAAGCTTTCTTT. Translating gives CASSPTDTEAFF. The variable domain in full, with the rest retrieved from reference TRBV18 and TRBJ1-1, is NAGVMQNPRHLVRRRGQEARLRCSPMKGHSHVYWYRQLPEEGLKFMVYLQKENIIDESGMPKERFSAEFPKEGPSILRIQQVVRGDSAAYFCASSPTDTEAFFGQGTRLTVV.

As DNA, the CDR3 is TGTGCCAGCAGCTTGCGGCAGGGGAAGACTGAAGCTTTCTTT. Protein product: CASSLRQGKTEAFF. The rearrangement uses TRBV5-8 and TRBJ1-1, with a weak D call TRBD1 (6 bases). V gave up 1 base and J gave up 5 bases, with 12 bases separating them. CDR3 length equals 14 residues. Germline values: CDR1 SGHTS, CDR2 YDEGEE.

This clone has more than one count but fewer than ten. V is TRBV9 and J is TRBJ1-1; D is unresolved. The CDR3 is 13 residues long. The V gene's germline CDR1 is SGDLS and CDR2 YYNGEE. Deletions cut 9 bases from V and 4 bases from J, with 16 bases between. This CDR3 is CATSPISGTEAFF. As DNA, the CDR3 is TGTGCCACCTCCCCCATCTCGGGCACTGAAGCTTTCTTT.

The chain links TRBV7-9 to TRBJ2-7; D is unclear. Trimming removed 2 bases from V and 3 bases from J, with 5 bases in between. The CDR3 contains 12 residues. Germline assignment: CDR1 SEHNR and CDR2 FQNEAQ (reference sequence). The CDR3 DNA reads TGTGCCAGCAGCTTACGCCACTACGAGCAGTACTTC. Amino acid sequence: CASSLRHYEQYF.

The chain recombines TRBV4-1 with TRBJ2-2, with TRBD2 identical over 7 bases. V gave up 3 bases and J gave up 6 bases; unmatched junction bases: 7. This CDR3 spans 15 amino acids. Germline V gene sequence: CDR1 MGHRA, CDR2 YSYEKL. The CDR3 region has the DNA TGCGCCAGCAGCCATGAGTATCGGGGGGCCGGGGAGCTGTTTTTT. Its translation is CASSHEYRGAGELFF.

The chain combines TRBV27 with TRBJ1-3, with no clear D. The length of the CDR3 is 14 residues. V was clipped by 6 bases and J by 0 bases, with 9 bases between them. In germline, CDR1 is MNHEY, CDR2 SMNVEV (reference sequence). CDR3 sequence: CASRGQNSGNTIYF. DNA for the CDR3: TGTGCCAGCAGAGGCCAAAACTCTGGAAACACCATATATTTT.

The rearrangement uses TRBV12-2 and TRBJ1-2. TRBV12-2 is noted as a pseudogene. This CDR3 is built from 15 residues. CDR3 in DNA: TGTGCAAGTCGCTGGGGGAGCAGGGCGGAGGATGGCTACACCTTC. This encodes CASRWGSRAEDGYTF.

The V gene is TRBV19, the J gene TRBJ2-7; 9 bases are shared with TRBD1. The CDR3 sequence is 16 residues long. Germline V lookup: CDR1 LNHDA, CDR2 SQIVND (reference sequence). The V segment lost 3 bases and the J segment 2 bases; nucleotides outside the gene matches: 8. The CDR3 coding sequence is TGTGCCAGTAGTATCGGGACAGGGTTAAGTCCCTACGAGCAGTACTTC. Its translation: CASSIGTGLSPYEQYF.

The V and J genes are TRBV7-9 and TRBJ2-1, with TRBD2 identical over 7 bases. The CDR3 covers 17 residues. The germline CDR1 and CDR2 sequences are SEHNR and FQNEAQ (reference sequence). After removal of 6 bases from V and 0 bases from J, the junction contained 11 bases not matched to a gene. The CDR3 coding sequence is TGTGCCAGCAGACACGGACTAGGTCTGAGCTCCTACAATGAGCAGTTCTTC. This gives the protein CASRHGLGLSSYNEQFF.

This chain uses TRBV7-9 with TRBJ1-3, with no clear D. V gave up 7 bases and J gave up 8 bases, with 12 bases separating them. This CDR3 is 12 amino acids long. Germline V gene data show CDR1 as SEHNR and CDR2 as FQNEAQ (reference sequence). The CDR3 DNA follows: TGTGCCAGCACCGAAAGCCGGGACACCATATATTTT. Amino acid sequence: CASTESRDTIYF.

V is TRBV7-9 and J is TRBJ2-7, with 7 positions matching TRBD1. The CDR3 runs to 17 residues. V shed 2 bases, J shed 0 bases, and the junction held 10 bases outside the gene matches. Germline CDR1 reads SEHNR; CDR2 reads FQNEAQ (reference sequence). This CDR3 reads CASSLNSVGQSSYEQYF. The CDR3 nucleotides read TGTGCCAGCAGCTTAAATTCAGTGGGACAGTCCTCCTACGAGCAGTACTTC.

The rearrangement joins TRBV11-2 to TRBJ1-6; 7 nucleotides agree with TRBD1. Trimming took 3 bases from V and 7 from J; bases not matched to a gene: 6. CDR1 SGHAT and CDR2 FQNNGV come from the germline V gene. The CDR3 has 15 residues. The CDR3 bases are TGTGCCAGCAGCTTGGACCGGGACAGCAATTCACCCCTCCACTTT. This translates into CASSLDRDSNSPLHF.

V is TRBV30 and J is TRBJ2-6; D remains ambiguous. There are 17 residues in the CDR3. In germline, CDR1 is GTSNPN, CDR2 SVGIG (reference sequence). Deletions cut 5 bases from V and 5 bases from J, with 22 bases between. The CDR3 nucleotides read TGTGCCTGGTCACACGGCGTTATAACAAGTCGGGCCAACGTCCTGACTTTC. Protein sequence: CAWSHGVITSRANVLTF.